This T cell receptor (beta chain) was captured in a study of blood T cell repertoires in COVID-19 (TCRdb year 2020). General notes on the study: Samples from collaborators originated in the United States, Italy and Spain and spanned both the acute and convalescent phases of COVID-19. The material from the prospective study consisted of cDNA or gDNA derived from T cells, B-cell-depleted T cells, or PBMCs. The dataset comprised deeply sampled blood TCRbeta repertoires from subjects exposed to, actively infected with, or recovered from COVID-19. The repertoires were released in a freely available public database intended as a resource for research on the immune response to SARS-CoV-2. Samples came from the ongoing ImmuneRACE study (first 160 participants) plus 1,254 subjects from 6 global collaborators. Sample metadata almost always included a de-identified subject ID, COVID-19 status, age in years and sex. Where HLA class I and class II types were available, the types were taken from metadata supplied by the sample provider, not from assay-based typing.

The immunoSEQ Assay, a bias-controlled multiplex PCR, was used to amplify TCRbeta CDR3 regions from genomic DNA. Under the source paper's analysis protocol: Nucleated cell counts per sample were estimated from amplification of reference gene primers within the assay. To quantify the absolute abundance of each unique TCRbeta CDR3 rearrangement, sequence reads were collapsed and filtered. For each sample, productive Simpson clonality was calculated by taking the square root of Simpson's diversity index across productive rearrangements. In TCRdb, the immuneACCESS table is reduced to in-frame sequences with V and J assigned. These tables do not hold every clone; where another copy was compared, an unresolved V gene accounts for under half, and the others remain unexplained. Clone size and the V and J calls come from that table; the DNA yielded D and trimming. The sample records 75,000 to 100,000 clones, around 87% of which are singletons. The top ten constitute 7% to 9% of the sample.

Overall results and qualifications from the work: The quantity of clinical and demographic metadata differed by source and by participant and was supplied without curation.

Collaborating institutions collected whole blood in K2EDTA tubes following their own protocols. For TCRbeta analysis, collaborator samples were shipped as frozen whole blood, as isolated PBMCs, or as DNA extracted from either sample type. With regard to this clone: Its specific antigen is unknown. Base qualities are not provided; no much larger clone lies one nucleotide away.

The sequenced sample was peripheral blood. The receptor's source is a human donor with acute or convalescent COVID-19. The donor label of this sample is uncertain.

The sequenced DNA is TGTGCCAGCAGCTTACTCGGGACAGCCTACGAGCAGTACTTC. Translated, this is CASSLLGTAYEQYF. The chain is made from TRBV7-2 and TRBJ2-7, with 7 central nucleotides matching TRBD1. Ends trimmed: V by 2 bases, J by 2 bases; bases unmatched to a gene: 3. Counted from cysteine to phenylalanine, this CDR3 has 14 amino acids. The sequence is cut down to CDR3 DNA, 42 bases in frame from base 1. For CDR1 and CDR2, the germline V gene lists SGHTA and FQGNSA. Reference TRBV7-2 and TRBJ2-7 genes cover what lies past the CDR3, so the full variable domain is GAGVSQSPSNKVTEKGKDVELRCDPISGHTALYWYRQSLGQGLEFLIYFQGNSAPDKSGLPSDRFSAERTGGSVSTLTIQRTQQEDSAVYLCASSLLGTAYEQYFGPGTRLTVT.